These 17 T cell receptor beta chains came from one sample sequenced in a study of monozygotic twins with inflammatory bowel disease. No DNA is given; TCRdb re-called the 5' RACE reads and lists each CDR3 protein once. The specimen's table records some 400,000 distinct CDR3 sequences. Sequenced input: blood. The source of these receptors is a human donor with ulcerative colitis or Crohn's disease, or a healthy co-twin of an affected twin (not recorded which).

The chain uses TRBV7-9 and TRBJ1-1. This CDR3 has 15 residues. Germline V gene data show CDR1 as SEHNR and CDR2 as FQNEAQ (reference sequence). CDR3 protein: CASRVGWAVGTEAFF. Full variable domain (remainder filled in from reference TRBV7-9 and TRBJ1-1): DTGVSQNPRHKITKRGQNVTFRCDPISEHNRLYWYRQTLGQGPEFLTYFQNEAQLEKSRLLSDRFSAERPKGSFSTLEIQRTEQGDSAMYLCASRVGWAVGTEAFFGQGTRLTVV.

The gene calls are TRBV7-9 and TRBJ1-2. From germline, CDR1 is SEHNR and CDR2 FQNEAQ (reference sequence). The CDR3 loop spans 13 amino acids. CDR3 region: CASSHGLLEGYTF.

This sequence joins TRBV2 and TRBJ1-1; TCRdb picks TRBD1, but there is no DNA to check that call. From germline, CDR1 is SNHLY and CDR2 FYNNEI. The CDR3 is made up of 16 amino acids. The CDR3 protein is CASSEGDRGLLAEAFF.

The gene calls are TRBV10-3 and TRBJ2-3. Germline V gene sequence: CDR1 ENHRY, CDR2 SYGVKD. The CDR3 is made up of 14 amino acids. CDR3 region: CAIRDSPSTDTQYF.

The gene calls are TRBV7-7 and TRBJ2-5; absent DNA, TCRdb's TRBD2 call cannot be checked. This CDR3 region has 14 residues. Germline V gene sequence: CDR1 SSHAT, CDR2 FNYEAQ (reference sequence). The CDR3 protein is CASSASGIEGTQYF.

This CDR3 is CASSYSAVLKTQYF. The chain has TRBV6-6 and TRBJ2-5. The V gene's germline CDR1 is MNHNY and CDR2 SVGAGI (reference sequence). This CDR3 region has 14 residues.

The chain recombines TRBV5-1 with TRBJ2-1; TCRdb's D call, TRBD2, is unchecked because there is no DNA. The CDR3 is 16 residues long. CDR1 and CDR2 from the germline V gene are SGHRS and YFSETQ. CDR3: CASSLRQGSPYNEQFF.

V gene TRBV5-6 combines with J gene TRBJ2-7; the D call of TRBD2 rests on TCRdb alone, since no DNA is present to check it. The CDR3 is 14 residues long. Germline CDR1 and CDR2: SGHDT and YYEEEE. CDR3 region: CASSPLDRSYEQYF. Filled out from reference TRBV5-6 and TRBJ2-7, the complete variable domain reads DAGVTQSPTHLIKTRGQQVTLRCSPKSGHDTVSWYQQALGQGPQFIFQYYEEEERQRGNFPDRFSGHQFPNYSSELNVNALLLGDSALYLCASSPLDRSYEQYFGPGTRLTVT.

The chain couples TRBV5-1 to TRBJ2-7. The CDR3 covers 13 residues. Germline V gene lookup returns CDR1 SGHRS and CDR2 YFSETQ. CDR3 amino acids: CASSFSASYEQYF.

The V and J genes are TRBV7-2 and TRBJ2-7. The V gene's germline CDR1 is SGHTA and CDR2 FQGNSA. The length of the CDR3 is 12 residues. The CDR3 reads CASSLAVYEQYF.

V usage is TRBV3-1 and J usage is TRBJ2-7; the TCRdb call, TRBD2, lacks DNA for checking. Germline CDR1 and CDR2: LGHDT and YNNKEL (reference sequence). The CDR3 is made up of 16 amino acids. The CDR3 is CASSQDGSFRVYEQYF.

J is TRBJ2-2 and V is TRBV6-2 or TRBV6-3; TCRdb's D call, TRBD2, is unchecked because there is no DNA. The CDR3 is 16 residues long. Per the germline V gene, CDR1 is MNHEY and CDR2 is SVGEGT. CDR3 in amino acids: CASSRWAGAATGELFF.

The V call is TRBV5-1, the J call TRBJ2-5; TCRdb designates TRBD2, a call that cannot be tested without DNA. CDR3 length: 15 residues. The germline gives CDR1 SGHRS, CDR2 YFSETQ. The CDR3 region is CASSLEAGGKETQYF.

The chain uses TRBV4-2 and TRBJ1-1; with no DNA, the TCRdb D assignment of TRBD1 cannot be verified. Germline V lookup: CDR1 LGHNA, CDR2 YNFKEQ. The CDR3 is 14 amino acids. The CDR3 here is CASSPGPMSTEAFF.

The V call is TRBV27, the J call TRBJ2-1; TCRdb designates TRBD1, a call that cannot be tested without DNA. Germline loops: CDR1 MNHEY, CDR2 SMNVEV (reference sequence). The CDR3 runs 17 residues. The CDR3 reads CASRRTARLFGRGEQFF.

The CDR3 here is CASSAGTGGGEQFF. This rearrangement joins TRBV2 to TRBJ2-1; TCRdb outputs TRBD1, but without DNA this stays unchecked. The CDR3 runs 14 residues. Germline V gene data show CDR1 as SNHLY and CDR2 as FYNNEI.

The rearrangement uses TRBV2 and TRBJ2-7; the D gene TCRdb calls, TRBD1, cannot be checked with no DNA. Looked up from germline, CDR1 is SNHLY and CDR2 is FYNNEI. The CDR3 loop spans 14 amino acids. Here the CDR3 reads CASSGAWGTYEQYF.